The source of this TCR beta chain is a study of a mutant IDH1 vaccine in newly diagnosed glioma. Study-wide context: Once 4-6 weeks had passed after radiotherapy alone, vaccination started, or it started with temozolomide cycles. There were approximately 60% males and about 38% females among treated patients, whose mean age was approximately 44 years. Patients' prior therapy spanned radiotherapy, temozolomide, or both; most underwent both.

This clone was picked up a small number of times. Antigen unknown. Time point specified: week 5, during vaccination. Every vaccination contained 300 ug of the mutant IDH1 20-mer peptide and was paired with topical imiquimod. Study results and limitations: Immune responses induced by vaccination arose in under 95% of the patients.

Trimming took 7 bases from V and 7 from J, leaving 16 bases between them. The germline V gene encodes CDR1 SQVTM and CDR2 ANQGSEA. The CDR3 totals 12 residues. Using immunoSEQ multiplex PCR, the repertoire was profiled, and TCRdb retains in-frame clones only, with some absent. The profile shows tens of thousands of clones, about four fifths of them singletons. The sample consisted of PBMCs, taken from a glioma patient whose treatment included an IDH1 peptide vaccine. This TCR was recovered from a young man with glioma. This chain links TRBV29-1 with TRBJ1-1; tentatively, D is TRBD1 (6 bases). In DNA, the CDR3 is TGCAGCGCTCTGGCGGGGGGGCTTGAAGCTTTCTTT. Its translation is CSALAGGLEAFF.